This is a list of T cell receptor beta chains from one sample in a study of cytomegalovirus exposure and HLA in healthy donors. Assay: immunoSEQ multiplex PCR; the TCRdb copy retains only in-frame clones and omits some. Among 150,000 to 200,000 clones listed, around 65% were seen once. Sequences were obtained from PBMCs. The source is a woman aged 40 to 50 in good health and CMV-seropositive. CDR3s include the opening cysteine and the closing phenylalanine or tryptophan. Each record gives: J gene, clone size, D gene, V gene, CDR3 DNA, CDR3 protein. The D gene is left open where the match is weak. The size of a clone is reported for some rows only, either as once, few or many, or as a class for expanded clones.

J: TRBJ1-2; size: .; D: .; V: TRBV7-9; DNA: TGTGCCAGCAGCTTCCTCAGGACGCCGAGCCACGACTATGGCTACCCCTTC; CDR3: CASSFLRTPSHDYGYPF
J: TRBJ2-2; size: .; D: .; V: TRBV28; DNA: TGTGCCAGCAGTTTCGATTTCGGGAGAGGGAACACCGGGGAGCTGTTTTTT; CDR3: CASSFDFGRGNTGELFF
J: TRBJ2-3; size: .; D: .; V: TRBV7-9; DNA: TGTGCCAGCAGCCAAGCGGATCCCGGAAATACGCAGTATTTT; CDR3: CASSQADPGNTQYF
J: TRBJ2-7; size: .; D: .; V: TRBV5-4; DNA: TGTGCCAGCAGCTTGCCAGACTCCTACGAGCAGTACTTC; CDR3: CASSLPDSYEQYF
J: TRBJ2-6; size: .; D: TRBD1; V: TRBV29-1; DNA: TGCAGCGTTATTTGGGTGAAAACAGGGGAGCTCGCTGGGGCCAACGTCCTGACTTTC; CDR3: CSVIWVKTGELAGANVLTF
J: TRBJ1-6; size: .; D: TRBD1; V: TRBV7-8; DNA: TGTGCCAGCAGCGGGACGGGACAGAATAATTCACCCCTCCACTTT; CDR3: CASSGTGQNNSPLHF
J: TRBJ2-7; size: .; D: TRBD1; V: TRBV4-1; DNA: TGCGCCAGCAGCCAACTTCCAGGGGGCAAATACGAGCAGTACTTC; CDR3: CASSQLPGGKYEQYF
J: TRBJ2-1; size: .; D: TRBD1; V: TRBV14; DNA: TGTGCCAGCAGCCAAGATTTAGGCAGGGGGTTCAATGAGCAGTTCTTC; CDR3: CASSQDLGRGFNEQFF
J: TRBJ2-7; size: few; D: .; V: TRBV6-5; DNA: TGTGCCAGCAGTTACGGCACAGGAGCCTACGAGCAGTACTTC; CDR3: CASSYGTGAYEQYF
J: TRBJ2-2; size: .; D: .; V: TRBV11-3; DNA: TGTGCCAGCAGCTTGGACAGCCCGAACACCGGGGAGCTGTTTTTT; CDR3: CASSLDSPNTGELFF
J: TRBJ1-4; size: .; D: .; V: TRBV28; DNA: TGTGCCAGCACTGCAACTAATGAAAAACTGTTTTTT; CDR3: CASTATNEKLFF
J: TRBJ1-2; size: .; D: .; V: TRBV6-5; DNA: TGTGCCAGCAGTTGGGACATCGTCAACTATGGCTACACCTTC; CDR3: CASSWDIVNYGYTF
J: TRBJ2-1; size: .; D: TRBD2; V: TRBV4-2; DNA: TGTGCCAGCAGCCAAGAAGCCGGGACTAGCGAGAATGAGCAGTTCTTC; CDR3: CASSQEAGTSENEQFF
J: TRBJ2-5; size: .; D: TRBD1; V: TRBV7-2; DNA: TGTGCCAGCAGCTTCCCGGGACAGGGGTGGGGGACCCAGTACTTC; CDR3: CASSFPGQGWGTQYF
J: TRBJ1-1; size: few; D: .; V: TRBV18; DNA: TGTGCCAGCTCAGTAGACAGGAACACTGAAGCTTTCTTT; CDR3: CASSVDRNTEAFF
J: TRBJ2-3; size: once; D: TRBD1; V: TRBV2; DNA: TGTGCCAGCTACTCTCTAAGGACAGGGGGCGTCCCAGATACGCAGTATTTT; CDR3: CASYSLRTGGVPDTQYF
J: TRBJ1-2; size: few; D: TRBD1; V: TRBV7-2; DNA: TGTGCCAGCAGCTTAACAGGGGCCGAAACTTCCTATGGCTACACCTTC; CDR3: CASSLTGAETSYGYTF
J: TRBJ1-2; size: .; D: .; V: TRBV25-1; DNA: TGTGCCAGCAGAGACACCATCGACTATGGCTACACCTTC; CDR3: CASRDTIDYGYTF
J: TRBJ2-1; size: few; D: TRBD2; V: TRBV6-5; DNA: TGTGCCAGCCGCGACTTAGCGGGAGGGTACAATGAGCAGTTCTTC; CDR3: CASRDLAGGYNEQFF
J: TRBJ2-7; size: .; D: .; V: TRBV5-1; DNA: TGCGCCAGCAGGTTGGGATTACTGACAGGTTCCAGCTCCTACGAGCAGTACTTC; CDR3: CASRLGLLTGSSSYEQYF
J: TRBJ2-3; size: .; D: .; V: TRBV27; DNA: TGTGCCAGCAGTCCGCGGGGTGGCTCAGATACGCAGTATTTT; CDR3: CASSPRGGSDTQYF
J: TRBJ2-2; size: .; D: .; V: TRBV5-1; DNA: TGCGCCAGCAGCGACCCATACAGGGCGAGGACCGGGGAGCTGTTTTTT; CDR3: CASSDPYRARTGELFF
J: TRBJ2-1; size: few; D: .; V: TRBV4-3; DNA: TGCGCCAGCAGCCAGACTAGGAGCTCCTACAATGAGCAGTTCTTC; CDR3: CASSQTRSSYNEQFF
J: TRBJ1-4; size: .; D: .; V: TRBV20-1; DNA: TGCAGTGCTGCCCCGGGACTGGAACTGTTTTTT; CDR3: CSAAPGLELFF
J: TRBJ2-2; size: .; D: TRBD1; V: TRBV5-1; DNA: TGCGCCAGCAGCTTTACAGGGGGATTCACCGGGGAGCTGTTTTTT; CDR3: CASSFTGGFTGELFF
J: TRBJ2-4; size: .; D: .; V: TRBV5-4; DNA: TGTGCCAGCAGCCTGACAGTAGCCAAAAACATTCAGTACTTC; CDR3: CASSLTVAKNIQYF
J: TRBJ2-3; size: .; D: .; V: TRBV5-4; DNA: TGTGCCAGCAGCGTCGGGGGGCTCAAAGATACGCAGTATTTT; CDR3: CASSVGGLKDTQYF
J: TRBJ2-7; size: .; D: .; V: TRBV5-1; DNA: TGCGCCAGCAGCTTGGCCTCGGGGGTGAGCCCCTACGAGCAGTACTTC; CDR3: CASSLASGVSPYEQYF
J: TRBJ2-1; size: .; D: TRBD2; V: TRBV4-1; DNA: TGCGCCAGCAGCACTACCAGCGGGAGGGAGAATGAGCAGTTCTTC; CDR3: CASSTTSGRENEQFF
J: TRBJ2-5; size: .; D: TRBD2; V: TRBV5-1; DNA: TGCGCCAGCAGCCCCCGCGGAGCGGGAGAAAGGGGAGAGACCCAGTACTTC; CDR3: CASSPRGAGERGETQYF
J: TRBJ1-1; size: .; D: .; V: TRBV4-1; DNA: TGCGCCAGTGGAGAGCGGGCCTCGAACACTGAAGCTTTCTTT; CDR3: CASGERASNTEAFF
J: TRBJ1-4; size: few; D: TRBD1; V: TRBV5-6; DNA: TGTGCCAGCAGCCCCGGGACAGGTCCAATAAATGAAAAACTGTTTTTT; CDR3: CASSPGTGPINEKLFF
J: TRBJ1-1; size: few; D: .; V: TRBV7-9; DNA: TGTTCCAGCAGCTTCGGGGGGACTGAAGCTTTCTTT; CDR3: CSSSFGGTEAFF
J: TRBJ2-3; size: .; D: .; V: TRBV29-1; DNA: TGCAGCGTTGCGGGAGGTAGGGGGGGCACAGATACGCAGTATTTT; CDR3: CSVAGGRGGTDTQYF
J: TRBJ1-2; size: .; D: TRBD1; V: TRBV2; DNA: TGTGCCAGCAGTGAAGCGCTATGGGGGGACAGGGGTCGGGGCTACACCTTC; CDR3: CASSEALWGDRGRGYTF
J: TRBJ2-2; size: few; D: TRBD2; V: TRBV9; DNA: TGTGCCAGCAGCATCGGGACTAGCGTGAACACCGGGGAGCTGTTTTTT; CDR3: CASSIGTSVNTGELFF
J: TRBJ1-2; size: .; D: .; V: TRBV6-5; DNA: TGTGCCAGCAGTTACGAGGGAGTGGGGGGCTATGGCTACACCTTC; CDR3: CASSYEGVGGYGYTF
J: TRBJ1-6; size: .; D: .; V: TRBV4-1; DNA: TGCGCCAGCAGCCAAGTAATACAGGATTTTTCACCCCTCCACTTT; CDR3: CASSQVIQDFSPLHF
J: TRBJ2-5; size: .; D: .; V: TRBV7-9; DNA: TGTGCCAGCAGCTTAGTCGTCCAAGAGACCCAGTACTTC; CDR3: CASSLVVQETQYF
J: TRBJ2-5; size: .; D: TRBD2; V: TRBV18; DNA: TGTGCCAGCTTCACGGGACTAGCGGGGGGCCTCCAAGAGACCCAGTACTTC; CDR3: CASFTGLAGGLQETQYF
J: TRBJ2-5; size: .; D: .; V: TRBV6-5; DNA: TGTGCCAGCAGTTACACAGGGCAAGAGACCCAGTACTTC; CDR3: CASSYTGQETQYF
J: TRBJ1-3; size: .; D: .; V: TRBV10-1; DNA: TGCGCCAGCAGTGACAGATGGGGGGTACTCTCTGGAAACACCATATATTTT; CDR3: CASSDRWGVLSGNTIYF
J: TRBJ2-1; size: .; D: .; V: TRBV5-6; DNA: TGTGCCAGCAGCTTGCCAGGAGAGCAGTTCTTC; CDR3: CASSLPGEQFF
J: TRBJ2-3; size: .; D: .; V: TRBV28; DNA: TGTGCCAGCAGTTTATCCGCGGGTTCCCCAGATACGCAGTATTTT; CDR3: CASSLSAGSPDTQYF
J: TRBJ1-2; size: .; D: TRBD1; V: TRBV7-2; DNA: TGTGCCAGCAGCTACCCAGGGACAGGCTATGGCTACACCTTC; CDR3: CASSYPGTGYGYTF
J: TRBJ1-5; size: .; D: TRBD1; V: TRBV19; DNA: TGTGCCAGTAGTTTAATGGGGGCAGGGGGATATAGCAATCAGCCCCAGAATTTT; CDR3: CASSLMGAGGYSNQPQNF
J: TRBJ1-2; size: .; D: .; V: TRBV10-3; DNA: TGTGCCATCAGTGACCCCGGAGGGCCCGGGGGTAGTGGCTACACCTTC; CDR3: CAISDPGGPGGSGYTF
J: TRBJ1-2; size: .; D: TRBD1; V: TRBV4-3; DNA: TGCGCCAGCAGCCACCATCCCGCTTCGGACAGGGCCTATGGCTACACCTTC; CDR3: CASSHHPASDRAYGYTF
J: TRBJ2-5; size: .; D: .; V: TRBV19; DNA: TGTGCCAGTAGCAGACAGTTCCAAGAGACCCAGTACTTC; CDR3: CASSRQFQETQYF
J: TRBJ2-2; size: once; D: .; V: TRBV11-1; DNA: TGTGCCAGCAGCTTCAGAGGTACCGGGGAGCTGTTTTTT; CDR3: CASSFRGTGELFF
J: TRBJ2-3; size: .; D: TRBD2; V: TRBV7-2; DNA: TGTGCCAGCAGCTTCGGCCAAAGCGGGGGGGGCACAGATACGCAGTATTTT; CDR3: CASSFGQSGGGTDTQYF
J: TRBJ2-3; size: few; D: TRBD1; V: TRBV7-9; DNA: TGTGCCAGCAGCGAGGGACAGGGGTTAGCAGATACGCAGTATTTT; CDR3: CASSEGQGLADTQYF
J: TRBJ2-1; size: once; D: .; V: TRBV5-6; DNA: TGTGCCAGCAGCGGCTTAGACAATTACAATGAGCAGTTCTTC; CDR3: CASSGLDNYNEQFF
J: TRBJ2-5; size: .; D: TRBD2; V: TRBV18; DNA: TGTGCCAGCTCACCTACGACTAGCGGGGGAGGAGAGACCCAGTACTTC; CDR3: CASSPTTSGGGETQYF
J: TRBJ2-3; size: few; D: TRBD2; V: TRBV4-3; DNA: TGCGCCAGCAGCCAAGGGGCTAGCGGTGACACAGATACGCAGTATTTT; CDR3: CASSQGASGDTDTQYF
J: TRBJ1-4; size: .; D: TRBD1; V: TRBV28; DNA: TGTGCCAGCAGTCCTCCGACAGGGAGGAATGAAAAACTGTTTTTT; CDR3: CASSPPTGRNEKLFF
J: TRBJ2-2; size: few; D: TRBD1; V: TRBV18; DNA: TGTGCCAGCTCGCAGGACAGGGCTAGCACCGGGGAGCTGTTTTTT; CDR3: CASSQDRASTGELFF
J: TRBJ2-7; size: .; D: TRBD1; V: TRBV7-9; DNA: TGTGCCAGCAGCCCCCCCGGGACAGGGGGCCACGAGCAGTACTTC; CDR3: CASSPPGTGGHEQYF
J: TRBJ2-7; size: few; D: .; V: TRBV5-4; DNA: TGTGCCAGCAGCGGGCAGGGGAACGAGCAGTACTTC; CDR3: CASSGQGNEQYF